This TCR beta chain was identified in a study of control samples from healthy donors and cancer patients. Some clones are missing from TCRdb's copy, which holds only in-frame ones; the method was immunoSEQ multiplex PCR. The data show about 150,000 clones, approximately 94% seen once. There are 16 residues in the CDR3. The clonotype originates from a young woman in good health. The chain is built from TRBV21-1 and TRBJ2-2. TRBV21-1 counts as a pseudogene. The sequenced sample consisted of blood. The CDR3 spells CASSKRHSINTGELFF. The CDR3 DNA is TGTGCCAGCAGCAAACGGCACTCCATTAACACCGGGGAGCTGTTTTTT.